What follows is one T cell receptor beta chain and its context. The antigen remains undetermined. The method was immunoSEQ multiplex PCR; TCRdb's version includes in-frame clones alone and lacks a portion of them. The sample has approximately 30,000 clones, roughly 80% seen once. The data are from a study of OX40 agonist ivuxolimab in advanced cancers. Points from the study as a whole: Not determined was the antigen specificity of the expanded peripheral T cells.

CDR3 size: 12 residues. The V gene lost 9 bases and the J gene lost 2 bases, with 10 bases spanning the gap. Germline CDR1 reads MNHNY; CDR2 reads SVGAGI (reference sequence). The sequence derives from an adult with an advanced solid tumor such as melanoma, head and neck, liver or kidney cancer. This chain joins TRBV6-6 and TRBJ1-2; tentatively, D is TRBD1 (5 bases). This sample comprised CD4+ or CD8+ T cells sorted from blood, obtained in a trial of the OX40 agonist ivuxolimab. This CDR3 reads CASGGVNYGYTF. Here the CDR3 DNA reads TGTGCCAGTGGGGGGGTCAACTATGGCTACACCTTC.